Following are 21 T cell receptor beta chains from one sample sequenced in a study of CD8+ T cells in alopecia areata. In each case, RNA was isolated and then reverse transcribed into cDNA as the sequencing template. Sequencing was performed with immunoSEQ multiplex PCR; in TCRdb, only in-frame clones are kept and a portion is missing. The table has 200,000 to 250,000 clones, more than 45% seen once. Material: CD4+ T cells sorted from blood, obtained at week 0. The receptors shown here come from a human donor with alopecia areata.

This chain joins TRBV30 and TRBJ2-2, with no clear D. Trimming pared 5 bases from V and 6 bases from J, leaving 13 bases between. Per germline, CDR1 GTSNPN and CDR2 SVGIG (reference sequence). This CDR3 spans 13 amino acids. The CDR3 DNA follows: TGTGCCTGGCAAAGAGCTTCGTCCGGGGAGCTGTTTTTT. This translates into CAWQRASSGELFF.

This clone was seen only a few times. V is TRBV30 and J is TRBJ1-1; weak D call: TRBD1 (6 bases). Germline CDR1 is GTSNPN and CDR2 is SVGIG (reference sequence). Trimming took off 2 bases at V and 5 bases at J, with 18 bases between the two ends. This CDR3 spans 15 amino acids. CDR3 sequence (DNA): TGTGCCTGGAGTAACAGGGTGTGGTCTTCAACTGAAGCTTTCTTT. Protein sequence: CAWSNRVWSSTEAFF.

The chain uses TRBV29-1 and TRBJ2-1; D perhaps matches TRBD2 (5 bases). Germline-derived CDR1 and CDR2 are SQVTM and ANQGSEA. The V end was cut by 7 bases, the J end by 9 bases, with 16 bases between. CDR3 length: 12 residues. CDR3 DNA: TGCAGCGGACTTAGCGCTTCCACTGAGCAGTTCTTC. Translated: CSGLSASTEQFF.

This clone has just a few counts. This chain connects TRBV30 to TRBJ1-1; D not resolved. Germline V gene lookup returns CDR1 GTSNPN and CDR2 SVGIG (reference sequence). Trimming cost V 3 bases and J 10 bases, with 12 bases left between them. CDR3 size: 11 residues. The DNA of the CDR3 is TGTGCCTGGAGAGGGAGGGAACCAGCTTTCTTT. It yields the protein CAWRGREPAFF.

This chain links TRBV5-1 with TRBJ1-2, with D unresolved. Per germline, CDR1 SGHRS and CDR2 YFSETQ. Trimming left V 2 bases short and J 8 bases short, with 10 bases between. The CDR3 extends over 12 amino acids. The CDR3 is CASSFDGFGYTF. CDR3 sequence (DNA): TGCGCCAGCAGCTTTGATGGGTTCGGCTACACCTTC.

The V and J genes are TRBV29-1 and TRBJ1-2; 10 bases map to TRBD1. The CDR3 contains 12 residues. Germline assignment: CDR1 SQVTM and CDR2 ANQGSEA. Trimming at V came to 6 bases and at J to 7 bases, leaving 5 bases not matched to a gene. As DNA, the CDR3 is TGCAGCGTCGTTGACAGGGGGCTTGGCTACACCTTC. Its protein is CSVVDRGLGYTF.

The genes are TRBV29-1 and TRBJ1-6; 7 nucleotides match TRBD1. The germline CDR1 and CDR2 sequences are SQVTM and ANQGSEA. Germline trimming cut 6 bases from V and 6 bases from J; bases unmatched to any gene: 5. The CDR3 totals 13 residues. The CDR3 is CSVLGTANSPLHF. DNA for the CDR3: TGCAGCGTACTCGGGACAGCTAATTCACCCCTCCACTTT.

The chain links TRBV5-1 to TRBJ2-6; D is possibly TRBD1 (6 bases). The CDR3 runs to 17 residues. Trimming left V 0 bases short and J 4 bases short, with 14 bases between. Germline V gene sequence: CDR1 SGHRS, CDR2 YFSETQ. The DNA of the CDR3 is TGCGCCAGCAGCTTGGTGGGCAGGGGCACCGGGGCCAACGTCCTGACTTTC. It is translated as CASSLVGRGTGANVLTF.

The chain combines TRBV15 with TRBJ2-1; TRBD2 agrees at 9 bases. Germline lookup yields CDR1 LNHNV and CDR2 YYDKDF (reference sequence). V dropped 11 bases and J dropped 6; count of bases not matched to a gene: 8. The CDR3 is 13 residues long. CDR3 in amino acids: CAPIAGVPNEQFF. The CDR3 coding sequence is TGTGCCCCCATAGCGGGAGTCCCCAATGAGCAGTTCTTC.

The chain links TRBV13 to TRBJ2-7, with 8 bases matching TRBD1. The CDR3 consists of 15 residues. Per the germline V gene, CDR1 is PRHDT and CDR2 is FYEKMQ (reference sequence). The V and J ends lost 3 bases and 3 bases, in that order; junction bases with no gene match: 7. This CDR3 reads CASSFRTGTVYEQYF. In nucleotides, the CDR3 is TGTGCCAGCAGCTTCCGGACAGGGACCGTCTACGAGCAGTACTTC.

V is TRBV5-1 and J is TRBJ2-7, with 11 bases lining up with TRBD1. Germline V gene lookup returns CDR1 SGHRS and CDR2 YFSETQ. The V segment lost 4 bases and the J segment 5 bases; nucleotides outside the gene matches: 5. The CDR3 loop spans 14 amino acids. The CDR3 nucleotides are TGCGCCAGCAGCCCGGGACAGGGGGAGGACGAGCAGTACTTC. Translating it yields CASSPGQGEDEQYF.

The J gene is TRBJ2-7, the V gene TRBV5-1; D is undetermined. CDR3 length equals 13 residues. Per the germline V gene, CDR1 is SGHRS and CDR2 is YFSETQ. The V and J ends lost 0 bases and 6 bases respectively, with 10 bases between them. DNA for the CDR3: TGCGCCAGCAGCTTGGACCAAGCCCGCGAGCAGTACTTC. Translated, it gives CASSLDQAREQYF.

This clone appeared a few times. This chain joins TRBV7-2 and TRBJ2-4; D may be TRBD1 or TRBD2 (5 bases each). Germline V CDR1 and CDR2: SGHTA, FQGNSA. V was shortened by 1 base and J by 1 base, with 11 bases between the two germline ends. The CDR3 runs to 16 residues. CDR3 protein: CASSLDRGWAKNIQYF. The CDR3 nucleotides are TGTGCCAGCAGCTTAGATCGGGGCTGGGCCAAAAACATTCAGTACTTC.

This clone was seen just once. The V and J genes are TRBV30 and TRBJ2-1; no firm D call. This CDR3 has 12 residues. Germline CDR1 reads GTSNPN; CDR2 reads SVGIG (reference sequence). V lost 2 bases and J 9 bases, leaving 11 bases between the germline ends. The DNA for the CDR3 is TGTGCCTGGAGTATAACTACGCGTGAGCAGTTCTTC. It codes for CAWSITTREQFF. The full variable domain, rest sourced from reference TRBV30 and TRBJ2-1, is SQTIHQWPATLVQPVGSPLSLECTVEGTSNPNLYWYRQAAGRGLQLLFYSVGIGQISSEVPQNLSASRPQDRQFILSSKKLLLSDSGFYLCAWSITTREQFFGPGTRLTVL.

CDR3 DNA: TGTGCCAGCAGCGCGACGGAGGAAAACACCATATATTTT. Translating it yields CASSATEENTIYF. This rearrangement joins TRBV25-1 to TRBJ1-3; unclear D gene. Germline V gene sequence: CDR1 MGHDK, CDR2 SYGVNS. The CDR3 spans 13 residues. Trimming cost V 6 bases and J 6 bases, with 12 bases left between them.

As DNA, the CDR3 is TGTGCCAGCAGCAACGGACAGGGGAGAGGGACCCAGTACTTC. It specifies CASSNGQGRGTQYF. This sequence joins TRBV6-5 and TRBJ2-5, with 9 nucleotides matching TRBD1. The CDR3 consists of 14 residues. Germline V gene lookup returns CDR1 MNHEY and CDR2 SVGAGI. After removal of 6 bases from V and 7 bases from J, the junction contained 9 bases not matched to a gene.

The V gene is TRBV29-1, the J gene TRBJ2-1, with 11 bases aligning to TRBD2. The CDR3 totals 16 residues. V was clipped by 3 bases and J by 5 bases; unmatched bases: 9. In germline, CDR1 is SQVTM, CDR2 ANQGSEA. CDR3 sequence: CSVDGVAGGPDNEQFF. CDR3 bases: TGCAGCGTTGATGGAGTAGCGGGAGGGCCTGACAATGAGCAGTTCTTC.

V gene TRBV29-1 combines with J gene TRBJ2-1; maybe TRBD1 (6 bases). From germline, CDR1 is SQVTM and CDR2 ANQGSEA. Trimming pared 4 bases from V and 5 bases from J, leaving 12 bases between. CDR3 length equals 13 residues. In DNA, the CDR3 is TGCAGCGTTGGGCGGACAGTTAACAATGAGCAGTTCTTC. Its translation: CSVGRTVNNEQFF.

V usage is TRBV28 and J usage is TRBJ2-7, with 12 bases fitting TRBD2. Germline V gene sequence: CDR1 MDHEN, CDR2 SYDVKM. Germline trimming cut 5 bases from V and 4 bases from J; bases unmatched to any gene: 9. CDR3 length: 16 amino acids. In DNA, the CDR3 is TGTGCCAGCAGTACCAGACTAGCGGGAGTTTCATACGAGCAGTACTTC. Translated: CASSTRLAGVSYEQYF.

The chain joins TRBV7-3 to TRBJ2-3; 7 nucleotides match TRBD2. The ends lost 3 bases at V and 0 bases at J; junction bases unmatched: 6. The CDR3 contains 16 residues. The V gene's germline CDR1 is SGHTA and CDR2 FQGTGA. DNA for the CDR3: TGTGCCAGCAGCTTGGGACTACCGACTAGCACAGATACGCAGTATTTT. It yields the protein CASSLGLPTSTDTQYF. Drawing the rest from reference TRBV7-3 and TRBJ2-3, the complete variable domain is GAGVSQTPSNKVTEKGKYVELRCDPISGHTALYWYRQSLGQGPEFLIYFQGTGAADDSGLPNDRFFAVRPEGSVSTLKIQRTERGDSAVYLCASSLGLPTSTDTQYFGPGTRLTVL.

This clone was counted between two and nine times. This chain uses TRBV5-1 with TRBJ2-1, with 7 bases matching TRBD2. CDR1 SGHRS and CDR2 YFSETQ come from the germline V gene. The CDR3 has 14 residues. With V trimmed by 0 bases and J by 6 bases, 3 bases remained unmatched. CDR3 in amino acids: CASSLGEGRNEQFF. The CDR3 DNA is TGCGCCAGCAGCTTGGGGGAGGGGCGCAATGAGCAGTTCTTC.